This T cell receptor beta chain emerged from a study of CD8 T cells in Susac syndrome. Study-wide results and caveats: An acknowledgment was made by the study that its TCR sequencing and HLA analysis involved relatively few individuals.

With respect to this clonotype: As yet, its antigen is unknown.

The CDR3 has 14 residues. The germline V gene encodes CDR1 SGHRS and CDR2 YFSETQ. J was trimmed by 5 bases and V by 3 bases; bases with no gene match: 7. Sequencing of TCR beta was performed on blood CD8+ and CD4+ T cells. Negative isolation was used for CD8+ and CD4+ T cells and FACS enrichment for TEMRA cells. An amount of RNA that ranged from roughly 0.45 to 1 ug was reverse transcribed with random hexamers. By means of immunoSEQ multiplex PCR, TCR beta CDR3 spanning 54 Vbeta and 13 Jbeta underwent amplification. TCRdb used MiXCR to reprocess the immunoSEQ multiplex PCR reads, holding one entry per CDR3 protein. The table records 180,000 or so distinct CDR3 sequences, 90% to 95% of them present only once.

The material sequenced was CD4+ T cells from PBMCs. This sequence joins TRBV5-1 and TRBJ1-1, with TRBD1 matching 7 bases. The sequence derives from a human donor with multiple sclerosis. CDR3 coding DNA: TGCGCCAGCAGCTCCGACAGGGCACTAACTGAAGCTTTCTTT. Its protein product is CASSSDRALTEAFF. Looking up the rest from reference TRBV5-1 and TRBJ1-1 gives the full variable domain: KAGVTQTPRYLIKTRGQQVTLSCSPISGHRSVSWYQQTPGQGLQFLFEYFSETQRNKGNFPGRFSGRQFSNSRSEMNVSTLELGDSALYLCASSSDRALTEAFFGQGTRLTVV.